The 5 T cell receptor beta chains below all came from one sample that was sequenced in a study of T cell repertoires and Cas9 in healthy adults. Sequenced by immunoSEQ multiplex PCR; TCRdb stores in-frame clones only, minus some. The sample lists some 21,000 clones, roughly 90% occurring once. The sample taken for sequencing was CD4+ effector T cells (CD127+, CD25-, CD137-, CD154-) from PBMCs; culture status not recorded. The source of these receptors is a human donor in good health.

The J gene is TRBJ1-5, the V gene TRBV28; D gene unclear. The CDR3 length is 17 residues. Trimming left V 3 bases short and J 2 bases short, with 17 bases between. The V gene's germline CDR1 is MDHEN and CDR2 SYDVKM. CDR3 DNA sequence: TGTGCCAGCAGTTTGAGAGGTTTCTCACGCGGCAATCAGCCCCAGCATTTT. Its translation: CASSLRGFSRGNQPQHF.

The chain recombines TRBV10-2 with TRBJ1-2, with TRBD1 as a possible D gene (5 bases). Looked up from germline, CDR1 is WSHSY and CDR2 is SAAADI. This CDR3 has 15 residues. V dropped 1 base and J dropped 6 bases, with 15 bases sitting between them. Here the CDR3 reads CASSEYRTGVDGYTF. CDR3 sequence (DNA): TGCGCCAGCAGTGAGTACAGGACTGGGGTTGATGGCTACACCTTC.

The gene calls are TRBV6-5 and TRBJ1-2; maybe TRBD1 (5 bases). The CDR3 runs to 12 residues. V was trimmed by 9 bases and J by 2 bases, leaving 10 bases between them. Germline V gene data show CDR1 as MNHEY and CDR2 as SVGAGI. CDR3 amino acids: CASRQINYGYTF. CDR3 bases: TGTGCCAGTCGACAGATCAACTATGGCTACACCTTC.

In nucleotides, the CDR3 is TGTGCCAGCAGTTCTAATAAAGGGCGCTCTGGGGCCAACGTCCTGACTTTC. Its translation is CASSSNKGRSGANVLTF. The chain couples TRBV25-1 to TRBJ2-6; D gene ambiguous. The ends were cut back, 5 bases at V and 0 bases at J, with 14 bases in the middle. Germline V gene sequence: CDR1 MGHDK, CDR2 SYGVNS. The CDR3 is 17 residues long.

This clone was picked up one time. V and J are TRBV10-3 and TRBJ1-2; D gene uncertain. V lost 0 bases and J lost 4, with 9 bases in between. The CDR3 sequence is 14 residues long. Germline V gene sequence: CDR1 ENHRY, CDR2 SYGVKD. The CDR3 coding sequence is TGTGCCATCAGTGAGTCGAATGACGGCTATGGCTACACCTTC. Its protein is CAISESNDGYGYTF.